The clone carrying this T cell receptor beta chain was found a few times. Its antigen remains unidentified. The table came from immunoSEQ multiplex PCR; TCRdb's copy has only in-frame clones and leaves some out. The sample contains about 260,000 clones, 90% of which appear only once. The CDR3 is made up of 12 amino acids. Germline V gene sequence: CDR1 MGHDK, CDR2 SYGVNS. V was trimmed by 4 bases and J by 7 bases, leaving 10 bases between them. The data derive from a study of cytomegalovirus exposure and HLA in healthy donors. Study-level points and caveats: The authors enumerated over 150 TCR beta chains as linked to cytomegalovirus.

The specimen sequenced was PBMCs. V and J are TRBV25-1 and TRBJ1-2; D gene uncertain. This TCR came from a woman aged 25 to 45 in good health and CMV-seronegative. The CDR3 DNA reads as TGTGCCAGCAGTGCTTCCGGACTTGGCTACACCTTC. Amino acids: CASSASGLGYTF.